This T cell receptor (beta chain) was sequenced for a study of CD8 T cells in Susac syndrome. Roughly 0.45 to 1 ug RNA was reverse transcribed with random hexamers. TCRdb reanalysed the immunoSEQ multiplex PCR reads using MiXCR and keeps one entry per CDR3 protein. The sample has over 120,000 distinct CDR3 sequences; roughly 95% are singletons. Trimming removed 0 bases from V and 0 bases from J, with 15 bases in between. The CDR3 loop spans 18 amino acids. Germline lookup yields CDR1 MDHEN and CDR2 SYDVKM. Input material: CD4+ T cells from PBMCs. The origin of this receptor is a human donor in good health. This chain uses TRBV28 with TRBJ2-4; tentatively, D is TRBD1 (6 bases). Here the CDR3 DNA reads TGTGCCAGCAGTTTATGGGACAGTGTTGGAATAGCCAAAAACATTCAGTACTTC. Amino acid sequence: CASSLWDSVGIAKNIQYF.